These 28 T cell receptor beta chains were sequenced from one sample in a study of T cells in Graves' hyperthyroidism and ophthalmopathy (dated by TCRdb to the late 2010s). Library preparation was by multiplex PCR. Sequencing was performed on an Illumina HiSeq 2000. TCR beta CDR3 regions were amplified from RNA transcripts. For the first round of RT-PCR on the TCR CDR3, the HTBI primer set was used together with the Qiagen OneStep RT-PCR kit. In TCRdb, the public reads were trimmed at Q25 with fastp and aligned with MiXCR, with productive beta chains retained. Rows merge per CDR3 protein into single entries with the most common DNA and genes. In this sample the table shows approximately 30,000 distinct CDR3 sequences, 40% to 65% of which occur a single time. The top ten constitute about 25% of the sample. Input material: blood. The receptors derive from a woman aged 40 to 50 with Graves' ophthalmopathy.

This clonotype occurred many times. This rearrangement joins TRBV20-1 to TRBJ2-1, with no clear D. This CDR3 comprises 13 residues. Germline lookup yields CDR1 DFQATT and CDR2 SNEGSKA (reference sequence). The V and J ends lost 3 bases and 5 bases respectively, with 11 bases between them. CDR3 coding DNA: TGCAGTGCTAGGAGGCCCCGGGACAATGAGCAGTTCTTC. Its translation is CSARRPRDNEQFF.

J is TRBJ1-6 and V is TRBV9; 11 bases fit TRBD1. The ends lost 8 bases at V and 9 bases at J; junction bases unmatched: 4. The CDR3 contains 13 residues. Per the germline V gene, CDR1 is SGDLS and CDR2 is YYNGEE. The CDR3 sequence: CASSGTGGSPLHF. CDR3 bases: TGTGCCAGTTCCGGGACAGGGGGTTCACCCCTCCACTTT.

This chain links TRBV5-1 with TRBJ1-1; TRBD1 matches at 9 bases. The CDR3 totals 13 residues. In germline, CDR1 is SGHRS, CDR2 YFSETQ. J gave up 7 bases and V 4 bases, and 5 bases lay outside the gene matches. Here the CDR3 reads CASSHDRGDEAFF. As DNA, the CDR3 is TGCGCCAGCAGCCACGACAGGGGGGATGAAGCTTTCTTT.

The V gene is TRBV12-3 or TRBV12-4, the J gene TRBJ2-6; no reliable D call. This CDR3 contains 14 residues. The V end was cut by 0 bases, the J end by 4 bases, with 4 bases between. The CDR3 DNA reads TGTGCCAGCAGTTTAGCATCCGGGGCCAACGTCCTGACTTTC. Its translation is CASSLASGANVLTF.

This clonotype was seen many times. The CDR3 is CASSENRGETQYF. In nucleotides, the CDR3 is TGTGCCAGCAGTGAAAATAGGGGAGAGACCCAGTACTTC. V usage is TRBV2 and J usage is TRBJ2-5; D is perhaps TRBD1 (5 bases). CDR1 SNHLY and CDR2 FYNNEI come from the germline V gene. V gave up 2 bases and J gave up 4 bases, with 8 bases separating them. The CDR3 sequence is 13 residues long.

This clonotype was found many times. As DNA, the CDR3 is TGCGCCAGCAGCTCATTTGACAGGGCGGGCACAGATACGCAGTATTTT. Protein: CASSSFDRAGTDTQYF. The chain recombines TRBV5-1 with TRBJ2-3; TRBD1 matches at 7 bases. The CDR3 runs to 16 residues. V dropped 3 bases and J dropped 1; count of bases not matched to a gene: 8. Germline V CDR1 and CDR2: SGHRS, YFSETQ.

The genes are TRBV6-1 and TRBJ2-7, with unresolved D. V shed 0 bases and J shed 7 bases, with 10 bases lying between them. Germline assignment: CDR1 MNHNS and CDR2 SASEGT. The CDR3 runs 13 residues. The CDR3 nucleotides are TGTGCCAGCAGTGAAGCGCTTGCCGGGGAGCAGTACTTC. This codes for CASSEALAGEQYF.

The chain joins TRBV29-1 to TRBJ1-1; D call uncertain. Germline CDR1 is SQVTM and CDR2 is ANQGSEA. The V and J ends lost 4 bases and 1 base respectively, with 16 bases between them. The length of the CDR3 is 15 residues. Here the CDR3 DNA reads TGCAGCGTTGCCCCATACAGCGGCGCGAACACTGAAGCTTTCTTT. This translates into CSVAPYSGANTEAFF.

V is TRBV12-3 or TRBV12-4 and J is TRBJ1-4; perhaps TRBD1 as D (5 bases). CDR3 length equals 14 residues. The ends were cut back, 7 bases at V and 4 bases at J, with 13 bases in the middle. This CDR3 is CASTPGLGNEKLFF. The CDR3 DNA reads as TGTGCCAGCACCCCGGGACTGGGTAATGAAAAACTGTTTTTT.

The V gene is TRBV12-5, the J gene TRBJ2-5; 13 positions match TRBD2. Germline CDR1 LGHNT, CDR2 FRNRAP. This CDR3 comprises 16 residues. V shed 4 bases and J 4 bases; nucleotides not matched to a gene: 6. The CDR3 DNA follows: TGTGCTAGTGGTTGGACTAGCGGGGGACATGTAGAGACCCAGTACTTC. As protein: CASGWTSGGHVETQYF.

This clonotype was seen many times. The rearrangement uses TRBV5-1 and TRBJ1-1; no definite D call. Germline CDR1 and CDR2: SGHRS and YFSETQ. The CDR3 totals 16 residues. Trimming took 0 bases from V and 3 from J, leaving 15 bases between them. CDR3 region: CASSLVQAGAYTEAFF. DNA of the CDR3: TGCGCCAGCAGCTTGGTTCAGGCGGGCGCCTACACTGAAGCTTTCTTT.

This clonotype was detected ten times or more. The chain combines TRBV27 with TRBJ2-3, with D tentatively TRBD1 (6 bases). The germline V gene encodes CDR1 MNHEY and CDR2 SMNVEV (reference sequence). V was trimmed by 9 bases and J by 2 bases, leaving 15 bases between them. This CDR3 spans 14 amino acids. In DNA form, the CDR3 reads TGTGCCAGTCGACACAGGGCTCTCACAGATACGCAGTATTTT. Amino acid sequence: CASRHRALTDTQYF.

This clonotype was recorded many times. The genes are TRBV4-1 and TRBJ2-3; no reliable D call. The CDR3 sequence is 14 residues long. The germline V gene encodes CDR1 MGHRA and CDR2 YSYEKL. V was pared by 0 bases and J by 3 bases, with 7 bases between. The CDR3 bases are TGCGCCAGCAGCCAAGAGGCTGGTACAGATACGCAGTATTTT. It encodes CASSQEAGTDTQYF.

This chain uses TRBV2 with TRBJ2-7; maybe TRBD2 (6 bases). Germline-derived CDR1 and CDR2 are SNHLY and FYNNEI. V dropped 6 bases and J dropped 2 bases, with 14 bases sitting between them. The CDR3 contains 14 residues. This CDR3 reads CASRVGTQPYEQYF. CDR3 in DNA: TGTGCCAGCAGAGTGGGGACTCAGCCCTACGAGCAGTACTTC.

This clonotype is medium-sized in the sample. J is TRBJ2-3 and V is TRBV2; 7 positions agree with TRBD2. The V gene's germline CDR1 is SNHLY and CDR2 FYNNEI. J lost 0 bases, V lost 7 bases, and 7 bases had no gene match. The CDR3 extends over 15 amino acids. The CDR3 nucleotides read TGTGCCAGCAAGATAAGCGGGGCTAGCACAGATACGCAGTATTTT. The encoded protein is CASKISGASTDTQYF.

This clonotype was seen repeatedly, ten times or more. CDR3 sequence reads: CASSQEFQTVQYF. For the CDR3, the DNA is TGTGCCAGCAGCCAAGAATTCCAGACCGTTCAGTACTTC. The chain couples TRBV14 to TRBJ2-4; D gene ambiguous. The CDR3 spans 13 residues. CDR1 SGHDN and CDR2 FVKESK come from the germline V gene. V was shortened by 0 bases and J by 11 bases, with 11 bases between the two germline ends. The complete variable domain, with remaining parts taken from reference TRBV14 and TRBJ2-4, reads EAGVTQFPSHSVIEKGQTVTLRCDPISGHDNLYWYRRVMGKEIKFLLHFVKESKQDESGMPNNRFLAERTGGTYSTLKVQPAELEDSGVYFCASSQEFQTVQYFGAGTRLSVL.

As concerns this clonotype: The junction shows a germline mismatch at one end, possibly a read error. The V and J genes are TRBV20-1 and TRBJ2-5; TRBD1 or TRBD2 may be the D gene (6 bases each). The CDR3 contains 13 residues. Germline V CDR1 and CDR2: DFQATT, SNEGSKA (reference sequence). The CDR3 DNA follows: TGCAGCGCTAGAAGGGGGGTATATCAGCCCCAGTACTTC. Residues: CSARRGVYQPQYF.

The genes are TRBV2 and TRBJ2-1; the match to TRBD2 covers 11 bases. Germline V gene data show CDR1 as SNHLY and CDR2 as FYNNEI. With 6 bases clipped from V and 5 bases from J, the junction kept 12 bases outside the gene matches. The length of the CDR3 is 17 residues. This CDR3 reads CASSDGPGLAVHNEQFF. CDR3 bases: TGTGCCAGCAGCGACGGTCCGGGACTAGCGGTTCACAATGAGCAGTTCTTC.

The chain is built from TRBV4-1 and TRBJ2-7; 9 bases agree with TRBD2. V lost 4 bases to trimming and J lost 7 bases; unmatched junction nucleotides: 23. Germline V CDR1 and CDR2: MGHRA, YSYEKL. This CDR3 region has 19 residues. The CDR3 protein is CASSPRNSGGGLPCWEQYF. CDR3 bases: TGCGCCAGCAGCCCACGGAATAGCGGGGGCGGACTACCTTGCTGGGAGCAGTACTTC.

Regarding this clonotype: The DNA is left out, because the CDR3 cannot be placed on it with certainty; the CDR3 is given as TCRdb lists it. J is TRBJ2-2 and V is TRBV12-3 or TRBV12-4. The CDR3 contains 17 residues when both ends are counted. CDR3 sequence reads: CASSLSWEEQFFGELFF.

This clonotype is a singleton in its sample. The chain joins TRBV2 to TRBJ1-4, with a possible D match to TRBD1 (5 bases). V was shortened by 7 bases and J by 4 bases, with 16 bases between the two germline ends. The CDR3 covers 15 residues. Germline CDR1 reads SNHLY; CDR2 reads FYNNEI. The CDR3 DNA sequence: TGTGCCAGCATCAAATCGGGACTGGATAATGAAAAACTGTTTTTT. This translates into CASIKSGLDNEKLFF.

This clonotype occurred many times. The chain joins TRBV12-3 or TRBV12-4 to TRBJ1-4; 9 bases align to TRBD1. V lost 6 bases and J lost 8; bases outside the gene matches: 10. The length of the CDR3 is 15 residues. CDR3 amino acids: CASSLDRGGVEKLFF. CDR3 sequence (DNA): TGTGCCAGCAGCCTGGACAGGGGTGGAGTAGAAAAACTGTTTTTT.

In regard to this clonotype: Sequence at one end of the junction differs from germline and may be a read error. Written as DNA, the CDR3 is TGTGCCAGTACCCAAGGACTAGCGGGAGCGTATACCGGGGAGCTGTACTTC. Translated: CASTQGLAGAYTGELYF. The chain combines TRBV19 with TRBJ2-7, with 13 bases aligning to TRBD2. Germline V gene data show CDR1 as LNHDA and CDR2 as SQIVND (reference sequence). The CDR3 is 17 residues long.

This clonotype was counted only a few times. The chain couples TRBV7-3 to TRBJ2-3; 14 bases align to TRBD2. J gave up 2 bases and V 7 bases, and 5 bases lay outside the gene matches. This CDR3 has 16 residues. The germline V gene encodes CDR1 SGHTA and CDR2 FQGTGA. The CDR3 sequence is CASKGTSGGATDTQYF. The CDR3 nucleotides read TGTGCCAGCAAGGGGACTAGCGGGGGTGCCACAGATACGCAGTATTTT.

The chain carries TRBV7-9 and TRBJ1-2; a possible D gene is TRBD1 (6 bases). From germline, CDR1 is SEHNR and CDR2 FQNEAQ (reference sequence). The CDR3 loop spans 15 amino acids. The germline V and J ends were trimmed by 6 bases and 2 bases, with 16 bases remaining between them. The CDR3 DNA follows: TGTGCCAGCAGTGCCCCCACACAGGGCAACTATGGCTACACCTTC. Its translation: CASSAPTQGNYGYTF.

This clonotype has a count of ten or more. The J gene is TRBJ1-1, the V gene TRBV5-5; D is unclear. V was trimmed by 3 bases and J by 0 bases, leaving 15 bases between them. Germline V CDR1 and CDR2: SGHKS, YYEKEE (reference sequence). This CDR3 has 16 residues. Here the CDR3 reads CASSSATSRMNTEAFF. The CDR3 DNA follows: TGTGCCAGCAGCTCAGCAACCTCCCGTATGAACACTGAAGCTTTCTTT.

This clonotype was seen many times. Possible read error: a much larger clone is one base away. The chain couples TRBV5-6 to TRBJ2-7; no clear D gene. V lost 0 bases to trimming and J lost 2 bases, with 3 bases between them. The germline V gene encodes CDR1 SGHDT and CDR2 YYEEEE. CDR3 length: 12 residues. For the CDR3, the DNA is TGTGCCAGCAGCTTGGGGGCCTACGAGCAGTACTTC. It translates to CASSLGAYEQYF.

This clonotype was found many times. The rearrangement joins TRBV4-1 to TRBJ2-7; D uncertain. Deletions cut 1 base from V and 0 bases from J, with 22 bases between. Per the germline V gene, CDR1 is MGHRA and CDR2 is YSYEKL. The CDR3 totals 19 residues. DNA of the CDR3: TGCGCCAGCAGCCAAGTGTGGCCGCTAGGGCGGCAGCGCTCCTACGAGCAGTACTTC. Translation gives CASSQVWPLGRQRSYEQYF.